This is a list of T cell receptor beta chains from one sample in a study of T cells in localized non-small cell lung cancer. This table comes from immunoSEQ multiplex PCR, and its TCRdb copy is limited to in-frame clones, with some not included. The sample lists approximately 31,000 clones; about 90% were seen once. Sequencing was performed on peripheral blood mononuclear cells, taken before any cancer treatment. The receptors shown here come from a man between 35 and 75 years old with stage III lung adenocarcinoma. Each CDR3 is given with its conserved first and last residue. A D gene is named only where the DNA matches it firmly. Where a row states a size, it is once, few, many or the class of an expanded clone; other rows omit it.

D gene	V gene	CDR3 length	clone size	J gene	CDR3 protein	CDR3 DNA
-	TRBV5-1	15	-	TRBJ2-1	CASSLPQSSYNEQFF	TGCGCCAGCAGCTTGCCCCAGAGTTCTTACAATGAGCAGTTCTTC
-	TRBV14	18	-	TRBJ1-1	CASSRSGLREWTGTEAFF	TGTGCCAGCAGCCGTTCAGGTTTGCGGGAGTGGACTGGGACTGAAGCTTTCTTT
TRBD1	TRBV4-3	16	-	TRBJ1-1	CASSRDRGRENTEAFF	TGCGCCAGCAGTCGGGACAGGGGGCGAGAAAACACTGAAGCTTTCTTT
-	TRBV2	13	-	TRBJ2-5	CASSDLVIETQYF	TGTGCCAGCAGTGATTTAGTAATCGAGACCCAGTACTTC
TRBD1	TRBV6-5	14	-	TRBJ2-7	CASSYPGQSYEQYF	TGTGCCAGCAGTTACCCGGGACAGAGCTACGAGCAGTACTTC
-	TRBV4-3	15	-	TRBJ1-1	CASSQSAGDNTEAFF	TGCGCCAGCAGCCAATCAGCAGGGGATAACACTGAAGCTTTCTTT
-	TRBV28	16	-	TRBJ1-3	CASSPHNREDGNTIYF	TGTGCCAGCAGTCCTCACAACAGGGAGGATGGAAACACCATATATTTT
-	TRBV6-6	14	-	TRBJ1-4	CASDRGATNEKLFF	TGTGCCAGCGATCGGGGGGCCACTAATGAAAAACTGTTTTTT
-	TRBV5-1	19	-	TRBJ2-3	CASSAHRDKGSTSTDTQYF	TGCGCCAGCAGCGCACACCGGGACAAAGGAAGTACTAGCACAGATACGCAGTATTTT
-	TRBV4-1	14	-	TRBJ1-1	CASSLSGGGTEAFF	TGCGCCAGCAGCCTTTCCGGGGGGGGGACTGAAGCTTTCTTT
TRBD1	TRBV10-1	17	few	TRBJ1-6	CASSDATGPGYNSPLHF	TGCGCCAGCAGTGATGCGACAGGGCCCGGCTATAATTCACCCCTCCACTTT
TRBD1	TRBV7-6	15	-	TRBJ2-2	CASSDRGSNTGELFF	TGTGCCAGCAGCGACAGGGGGTCGAACACCGGGGAGCTGTTTTTT
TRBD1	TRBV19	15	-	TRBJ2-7	CASSMGDSYYYEQYF	TGTGCCAGTAGTATGGGGGACAGTTATTACTACGAGCAGTACTTC
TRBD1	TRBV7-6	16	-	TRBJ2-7	CASSFGGGTVSYEQYF	TGTGCCAGCAGCTTTGGCGGTGGGACAGTCTCCTACGAGCAGTACTTC
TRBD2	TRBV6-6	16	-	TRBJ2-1	CASSSELAGGKDEQFF	TGTGCCAGCAGTTCCGAACTAGCGGGGGGCAAGGATGAGCAGTTCTTC
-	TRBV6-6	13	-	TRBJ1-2	CASKRTGIYGYTF	TGTGCCAGCAAACGAACAGGGATCTATGGCTACACCTTC
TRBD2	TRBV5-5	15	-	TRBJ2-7	CASAKSGEVAYEQYF	TGTGCCAGCGCTAAGAGCGGGGAAGTGGCCTACGAGCAGTACTTC
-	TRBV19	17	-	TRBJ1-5	CASSIRPLRQTNQPQHF	TGTGCCAGTAGTATAAGACCCCTCCGGCAGACCAATCAGCCCCAGCATTTT
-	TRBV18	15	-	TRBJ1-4	CASSPIIGDGEKLFF	TGTGCCAGCTCACCCATTATCGGAGATGGGGAAAAACTGTTTTTT
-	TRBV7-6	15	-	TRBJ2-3	CASSSGTQYTDTQYF	TGTGCCAGCAGCTCCGGGACACAATACACAGATACGCAGTATTTT
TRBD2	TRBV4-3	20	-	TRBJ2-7	CASSQDRQGLAGYSSYEQYF	TGCGCCAGCAGCCAAGATCGGCAGGGGCTAGCGGGGTATAGCTCCTACGAGCAGTACTTC
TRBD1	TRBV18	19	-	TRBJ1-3	CASSPRQGQFLRSGNTIYF	TGTGCCAGCTCACCACGACAGGGCCAATTTCTTCGCTCTGGAAACACCATATATTTT
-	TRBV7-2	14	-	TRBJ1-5	CASSAGGSNQPQHF	TGTGCCAGCAGCGCCGGGGGTAGCAATCAGCCCCAGCATTTT
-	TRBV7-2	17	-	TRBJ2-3	CASSPFSFRESTDTQYF	TGTGCCAGCAGCCCCTTTTCGTTCAGGGAAAGCACAGATACGCAGTATTTT
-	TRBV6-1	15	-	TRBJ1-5	CASSEEPGSNQPQHF	TGTGCCAGCAGTGAAGAGCCGGGCAGCAATCAGCCCCAGCATTTT
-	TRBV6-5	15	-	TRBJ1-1	CASSYSRLTWTEAFF	TGTGCCAGCAGTTACTCGAGACTAACGTGGACTGAAGCTTTCTTT
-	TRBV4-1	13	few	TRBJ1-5	CASSSTGLQPQHF	TGCGCCAGCTCATCTACAGGGTTACAGCCCCAGCATTTT
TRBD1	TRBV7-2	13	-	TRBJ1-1	CASTQGARTEAFF	TGTGCCAGCACACAGGGGGCGAGGACTGAAGCTTTCTTT
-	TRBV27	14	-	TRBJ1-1	CASSLSRSASEAFF	TGTGCCAGCAGTTTAAGTAGGTCAGCCTCTGAAGCTTTCTTT
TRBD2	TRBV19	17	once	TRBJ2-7	CASSTPGGAGEPYEQYF	TGTGCCAGTAGTACGCCGGGGGGAGCGGGGGAACCCTACGAGCAGTACTTC
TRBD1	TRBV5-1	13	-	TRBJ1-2	CASSLQGSNGYTF	TGCGCCAGCAGCTTACAGGGGTCCAACGGCTACACCTTC
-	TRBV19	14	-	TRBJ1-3	CASSISADGNTIYF	TGTGCCAGTAGTATCTCGGCGGACGGAAACACCATATATTTT
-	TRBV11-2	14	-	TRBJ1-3	CASSSTRGGNTIYF	TGTGCCAGCAGCTCGACCCGGGGGGGAAACACCATATATTTT
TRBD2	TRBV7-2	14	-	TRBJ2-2	CASSFSGGPGELFF	TGTGCCAGCAGCTTTAGCGGGGGTCCCGGGGAGCTGTTTTTT
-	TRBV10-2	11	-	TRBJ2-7	CASSVQNEQYF	TGCGCCAGCAGTGTACAAAACGAGCAGTACTTC
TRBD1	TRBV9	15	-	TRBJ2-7	CASSVGTGGGYEQYF	TGTGCCAGCAGCGTAGGGACAGGGGGCGGTTACGAGCAGTACTTC
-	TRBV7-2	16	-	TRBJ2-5	CASSLGLGGGEETQYF	TGTGCCAGCAGCTTAGGGTTAGGAGGGGGCGAGGAGACCCAGTACTTC
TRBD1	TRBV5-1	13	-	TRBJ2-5	CASSSQGQETQYF	TGCGCCAGCAGCTCACAGGGGCAAGAGACCCAGTACTTC
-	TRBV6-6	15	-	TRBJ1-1	CASSRPGQSSTEAFF	TGTGCCAGCAGCCGCCCCGGACAGAGCTCTACTGAAGCTTTCTTT
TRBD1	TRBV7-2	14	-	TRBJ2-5	CASSVQGGQETQYF	TGTGCCAGCAGCGTACAGGGGGGCCAAGAGACCCAGTACTTC
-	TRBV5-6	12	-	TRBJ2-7	CASSLDRYEQYF	TGTGCCAGCAGCTTGGACCGTTACGAGCAGTACTTC
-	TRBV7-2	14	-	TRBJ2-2	CASSLILNTGELFF	TGTGCCAGCAGCTTAATACTGAACACCGGGGAGCTGTTTTTT
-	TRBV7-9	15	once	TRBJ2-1	CASSSEGSSYNEQFF	TGTGCCAGCAGCTCTGAGGGAAGCTCCTACAATGAGCAGTTCTTC